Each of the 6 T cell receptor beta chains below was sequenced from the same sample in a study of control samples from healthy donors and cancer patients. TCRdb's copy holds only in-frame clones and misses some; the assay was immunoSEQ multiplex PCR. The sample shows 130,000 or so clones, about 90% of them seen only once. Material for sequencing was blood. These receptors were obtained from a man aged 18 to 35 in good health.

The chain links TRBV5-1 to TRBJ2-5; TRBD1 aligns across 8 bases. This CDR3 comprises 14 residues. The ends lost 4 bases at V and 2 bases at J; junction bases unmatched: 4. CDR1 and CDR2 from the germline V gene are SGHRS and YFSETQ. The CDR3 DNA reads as TGCGCCAGCAGCGGTGGGACAGGACAAGAGACCCAGTACTTC. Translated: CASSGGTGQETQYF.

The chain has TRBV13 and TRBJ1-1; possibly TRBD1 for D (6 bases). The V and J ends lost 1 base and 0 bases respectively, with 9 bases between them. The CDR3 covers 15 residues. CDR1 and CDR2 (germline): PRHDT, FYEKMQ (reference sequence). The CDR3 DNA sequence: TGTGCCAGCAGCTTAGAAGAGGGGGTGAACACTGAAGCTTTCTTT. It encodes CASSLEEGVNTEAFF.

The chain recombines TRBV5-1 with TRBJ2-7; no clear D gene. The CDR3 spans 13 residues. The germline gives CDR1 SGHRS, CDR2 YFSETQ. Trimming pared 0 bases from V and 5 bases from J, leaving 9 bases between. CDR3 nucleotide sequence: TGCGCCAGCAGCTTGGGGGTAAACCACGAGCAGTACTTC. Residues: CASSLGVNHEQYF.

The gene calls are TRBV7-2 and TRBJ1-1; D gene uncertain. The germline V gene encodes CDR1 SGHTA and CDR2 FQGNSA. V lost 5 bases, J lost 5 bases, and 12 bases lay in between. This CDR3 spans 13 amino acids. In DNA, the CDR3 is TGTGCCAGCAGCCCTAGTTGGGGTACTGAAGCTTTCTTT. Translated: CASSPSWGTEAFF.

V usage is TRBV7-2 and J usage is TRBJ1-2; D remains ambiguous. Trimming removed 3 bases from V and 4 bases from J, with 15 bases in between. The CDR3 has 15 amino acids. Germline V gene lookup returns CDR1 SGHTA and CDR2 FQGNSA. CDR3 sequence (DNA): TGTGCCAGCAGCTTGTTGGTACACTTACTCTATGGCTACACCTTC. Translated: CASSLLVHLLYGYTF.

CDR3 in amino acids: CASSLGTSTDTQYF. For the CDR3, the DNA is TGTGCCAGCAGCTTAGGCACGAGCACAGATACGCAGTATTTT. This chain joins TRBV7-2 and TRBJ2-3; D gene unclear. The CDR3 runs to 14 residues. V was shortened by 1 base and J by 0 bases, with 5 bases between the two germline ends. Germline CDR1 SGHTA, CDR2 FQGNSA.